This T cell receptor beta chain is drawn from a study of T cells in Graves' hyperthyroidism and ophthalmopathy. Study-wide results and caveats: Ophthalmopathy was distinguished from stable hyperthyroidism by 13 V-J signatures.

Authors of the study amplified TCR beta CDR3 regions from RNA transcripts. During a first-round RT-PCR of the TCR CDR3, the HTBI primer set was used. TCRdb processed the multiplex PCR reads anew with MiXCR; each CDR3 protein has one entry. The repertoire holds approximately 330,000 distinct CDR3 sequences, with over 15% as singletons. There are 13 residues in the CDR3. Germline CDR1 reads SEHNR; CDR2 reads FQNEAQ (reference sequence). V lost 5 bases and J 7 bases, leaving 12 bases between the germline ends. Turning to this clonotype: The antigen remains undetermined.

Participants, patients aged 18 to 65, had newly diagnosed hyperthyroidism with a duration under 2 months. Reasons for excluding patients were uncontrolled infection, other autoimmune disease, pregnancy or lactation. Sample: blood. The rearrangement uses TRBV7-9 and TRBJ2-1; D possibly corresponds to TRBD1 (5 bases). This receptor was obtained from a woman in her forties or fifties with Graves' hyperthyroidism. As DNA, the CDR3 is TGTGCCAGCAGCCCCTACCCAGGGAATGAGCAGTTCTTC. Encoded protein: CASSPYPGNEQFF. The variable domain in full, with the rest retrieved from reference TRBV7-9 and TRBJ2-1, is DTGVSQNPRHKITKRGQNVTFRCDPISEHNRLYWYRQTLGQGPEFLTYFQNEAQLEKSRLLSDRFSAERPKGSFSTLEIQRTEQGDSAMYLCASSPYPGNEQFFGPGTRLTVL.